These 7 T cell receptor beta chains came from one sample sequenced in a study of blood T cell repertoires in COVID-19 (dated by TCRdb to about 2020). The library relied on the immunoSEQ multiplex PCR assay. Drawn from immuneACCESS, this table holds only the in-frame rearrangements with V and J called that TCRdb kept. Clones are partly lost; checked studies trace under half to an unresolved V gene and leave the rest unexplained. The sample includes roughly 53,000 clones, with 80% to 90% observed a single time. Together, the top ten hold 25% to 30% of the sample. The sample taken for sequencing was peripheral blood. The source is a human donor in a cohort sampled during active COVID-19.

V is TRBV19 and J is TRBJ1-2; no reliable D call. This CDR3 contains 11 residues. V lost 5 bases, J lost 8 bases, and 9 bases lay in between. Germline V gene sequence: CDR1 LNHDA, CDR2 SQIVND (reference sequence). The CDR3 sequence is CASSVSLGYTF. The CDR3 region has the DNA TGTGCCAGTAGTGTTAGCCTGGGCTACACCTTC.

The chain combines TRBV7-8 with TRBJ2-7; tentative D call: TRBD1 (6 bases). The germline V gene encodes CDR1 SGHVS and CDR2 FQNEAQ. This CDR3 is built from 16 residues. The germline V and J ends were trimmed by 5 bases and 0 bases, with 17 bases remaining between them. The CDR3, as DNA: TGTGCCAGCAGCCGGCTGGGGCCAGGGGCCTCCTACGAGCAGTACTTC. Amino acid sequence: CASSRLGPGASYEQYF. The full variable domain, completed using reference TRBV7-8 and TRBJ2-7, is GAGVSQSPRYKVAKRGQDVALRCDPISGHVSLFWYQQALGQGPEFLTYFQNEAQLDKSGLPSDRFFAERPEGSVSTLKIQRTQQEDSAVYLCASSRLGPGASYEQYFGPGTRLTVT.

The chain has TRBV24-1 and TRBJ2-7; 8 bases are shared with TRBD2. Germline V gene lookup returns CDR1 KGHDR and CDR2 SFDVKD. The CDR3 runs 14 residues. The V gene end was trimmed by 5 bases and the J gene end by 0 bases; junction bases not matched to a gene: 2. The chain's CDR3 is CATSGGTSSYEQYF. Written as DNA, the CDR3 is TGTGCCACCAGTGGGGGGACTAGCTCCTACGAGCAGTACTTC.

This sequence joins TRBV4-1 and TRBJ1-2, with 9 bases lining up with TRBD1. The CDR3 is 16 residues long. The V and J ends lost 2 bases and 0 bases, in that order; junction bases with no gene match: 4. CDR1 is MGHRA, CDR2 YSYEKL, per germline. The DNA of the CDR3 is TGCGCCAGCAGCCAACTGACAGGGGGAGCTAACTATGGCTACACCTTC. Translating it yields CASSQLTGGANYGYTF.

The chain employs TRBV4-2 and TRBJ2-7, with 9 nucleotides matching TRBD2. Germline CDR1 is LGHNA and CDR2 is YNFKEQ. V shed 1 base and J 4 bases; nucleotides not matched to a gene: 8. The CDR3 has 16 residues. Here the CDR3 reads CASSQVWREGRYEQYF. The CDR3 nucleotides read TGTGCCAGCAGCCAAGTTTGGCGGGAGGGCCGGTACGAGCAGTACTTC.

V is TRBV5-5 and J is TRBJ1-5, with a weak D call TRBD1 (6 bases). CDR1 is SGHKS, CDR2 YYEKEE, per germline (reference sequence). Trimming took off 3 bases at V and 0 bases at J, with 7 bases between the two ends. CDR3 length: 14 amino acids. The CDR3 loop reads CASSWTDSNQPQHF. Written as DNA, the CDR3 is TGTGCCAGCAGCTGGACAGATAGCAATCAGCCCCAGCATTTT.

The J gene is TRBJ2-3, the V gene TRBV7-6, with D possibly TRBD2 on 5 matching bases. The CDR3 has 16 residues. Germline CDR1 SGHVS, CDR2 FNYEAQ. Trimming took off 0 bases at V and 1 base at J, with 11 bases between the two ends. The CDR3 sequence is CASSLATTARTDTQYF. The CDR3 nucleotides are TGTGCCAGCAGCTTAGCGACTACTGCTCGCACAGATACGCAGTATTTT. The variable domain in full, with the rest retrieved from reference TRBV7-6 and TRBJ2-3, is GAGVSQSPRYKVTKRGQDVALRCDPISGHVSLYWYRQALGQGPEFLTYFNYEAQQDKSGLPNDRFSAERPEGSISTLTIQRTEQRDSAMYRCASSLATTARTDTQYFGPGTRLTVL.